What follows are 9 T cell receptor beta chains derived from one specimen sequenced in a study of blood T cell repertoires in COVID-19. TCRdb's copy holds only in-frame clones and misses some; the assay was immunoSEQ multiplex PCR. The top ten hold more than 6.5% of the sample, which has 150,000 to 200,000 clones, about 70% seen once. Source material: peripheral blood. The receptors come from a woman between 45 and 65 years old with active or convalescent COVID-19.

This clone occurred once. V usage is TRBV6-1 and J usage is TRBJ1-2; weak D call: TRBD1 (6 bases). The CDR3 runs 16 residues. CDR1 and CDR2 from the germline V gene are MNHNS and SASEGT. The V gene lost 3 bases and the J gene lost 6 bases, with 20 bases spanning the gap. Here the CDR3 DNA reads TGTGCCAGCAGTGATTTCCTATCGAAGGGGGTTGATGGCTACACCTTC. This encodes CASSDFLSKGVDGYTF.

This rearrangement joins TRBV6-5 to TRBJ2-7; 7 bases map to TRBD1. Trimming cost V 0 bases and J 2 bases; bases outside gene matches: 7. Looked up from germline, CDR1 is MNHEY and CDR2 is SVGAGI. This CDR3 has 16 amino acids. The CDR3 DNA is TGTGCCAGCAGTTACTCAGCGCAGGGGGTCCCCTACGAGCAGTACTTC. Translating it yields CASSYSAQGVPYEQYF.

This clone was observed a single time. The J gene is TRBJ2-7, the V gene TRBV4-1, with TRBD2 as a possible D gene (5 bases). There are 15 residues in the CDR3. Between the trimmed V and J ends, which lost 2 bases and 3 bases, there was a span of 14 bases. Germline assignment: CDR1 MGHRA and CDR2 YSYEKL. The CDR3 is CASSQLPGIDYEQYF. As DNA, the CDR3 is TGCGCCAGCAGCCAATTACCCGGGATCGACTACGAGCAGTACTTC.

The chain combines TRBV27 with TRBJ2-4; possible D gene TRBD2, 5 bases. Germline values: CDR1 MNHEY, CDR2 SMNVEV (reference sequence). This CDR3 spans 12 amino acids. V lost 8 bases and J 15 bases, leaving 20 bases between the germline ends. CDR3 in amino acids: CASPQIRARGYF. CDR3 coding DNA: TGTGCCAGCCCCCAGATAAGGGCCCGGGGGTACTTC.

This clone was observed a handful of times. The chain is built from TRBV19 and TRBJ1-2; no firm D call. The length of the CDR3 is 15 residues. V lost 2 bases to trimming and J lost 2 bases, with 12 bases between them. Germline CDR1 is LNHDA and CDR2 is SQIVND (reference sequence). CDR3 sequence reads: CASSISVRLNYGYTF. The CDR3 coding sequence is TGTGCCAGTAGTATAAGTGTTAGACTGAACTATGGCTACACCTTC.

The chain combines TRBV28 with TRBJ1-4, with D uncertain. Germline-derived CDR1 and CDR2 are MDHEN and SYDVKM. This CDR3 has 15 amino acids. Trimming took 7 bases from V and 3 from J, leaving 15 bases between them. The CDR3 spells CASITPRHPNEKLFF. DNA for the CDR3: TGTGCCAGCATTACCCCCCGACATCCTAATGAAAAACTGTTTTTT.

The chain has TRBV30 and TRBJ1-6; 7 bases fit TRBD1. V gave up 1 base and J gave up 0 bases; unmatched junction bases: 3. Germline CDR1 GTSNPN, CDR2 SVGIG (reference sequence). The CDR3 loop spans 16 amino acids. DNA of the CDR3: TGTGCCTGGAGTGGGACAGGCGGCTCCTATAATTCACCCCTCCACTTT. Its translation: CAWSGTGGSYNSPLHF.

The gene calls are TRBV5-4 and TRBJ2-5; TRBD2 matches 12 bases. The CDR3 totals 18 residues. Per germline, CDR1 SGHNT and CDR2 YYREEE (reference sequence). After removal of 1 base from V and 4 bases from J, the junction contained 11 bases not matched to a gene. The CDR3 bases are TGTGCCAGCAGCTTGTTCCTAGCGGGGGGGCCAGAGGGAGAGACCCAGTACTTC. Protein product: CASSLFLAGGPEGETQYF.

The chain links TRBV5-1 to TRBJ2-5; D might be TRBD1 (6 bases). V lost 2 bases and J 5 bases, leaving 10 bases between the germline ends. The CDR3 is made up of 13 amino acids. Germline CDR1 is SGHRS and CDR2 is YFSETQ. In nucleotides, the CDR3 is TGCGCCAGCAGCTTAACCCAGGGGGAGACCCAGTACTTC. This sequence encodes CASSLTQGETQYF.